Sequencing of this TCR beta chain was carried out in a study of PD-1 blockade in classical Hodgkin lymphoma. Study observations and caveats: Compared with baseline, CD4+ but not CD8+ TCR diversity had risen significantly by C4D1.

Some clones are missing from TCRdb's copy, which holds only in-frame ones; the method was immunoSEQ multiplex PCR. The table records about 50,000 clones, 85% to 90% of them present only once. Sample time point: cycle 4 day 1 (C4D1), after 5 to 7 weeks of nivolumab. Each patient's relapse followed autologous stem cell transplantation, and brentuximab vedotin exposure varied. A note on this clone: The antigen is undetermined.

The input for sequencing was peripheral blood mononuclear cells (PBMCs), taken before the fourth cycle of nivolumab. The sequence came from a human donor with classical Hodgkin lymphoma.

Here the CDR3 reads CASSPSGGPNNEQFF. The DNA for the CDR3 is TGTGCCAGCAGTCCATCTGGGGGCCCTAACAATGAGCAGTTCTTC. This chain links TRBV7-9 with TRBJ2-1, with D tentatively TRBD1 (6 bases). CDR3 length: 15 residues. V was pared by 6 bases and J by 5 bases, with 17 bases between. Germline V gene data show CDR1 as SEHNR and CDR2 as FQNEAQ (reference sequence).